This T cell receptor beta chain originates from a study of blood T cell repertoires in COVID-19. In the study overall: Some COVID-19 samples were acute and others convalescent; all came from the United States, Italy and Spain. Nucleic acid was either cDNA or gDNA, and it came from T cells, B-cell-depleted T cells, or PBMCs.

As processed by the authors: Amplification with reference gene primers provided the estimates of nucleated cell counts. Measured with immunoSEQ multiplex PCR; TCRdb has only the in-frame clones, and not every one. The DNA was the basis for D and trimming; V, J and clone size are from that table. The sample records about 230,000 clones, over 80% being singletons. V lost 2 bases to trimming and J lost 2 bases; unmatched junction nucleotides: 6. Per the germline V gene, CDR1 is MNHEY and CDR2 is SMNVEV (reference sequence). The CDR3 length is 15 residues. This sequence joins TRBV27 and TRBJ2-7, with 7 positions matching TRBD1. Sequences were obtained from peripheral blood. This clonotype was sampled from a woman in her sixties or seventies with active or convalescent COVID-19. The CDR3 DNA reads as TGTGCCAGCAGTTTAGAACAGGGGAGCGCCTACGAGCAGTACTTC. This translates into CASSLEQGSAYEQYF.